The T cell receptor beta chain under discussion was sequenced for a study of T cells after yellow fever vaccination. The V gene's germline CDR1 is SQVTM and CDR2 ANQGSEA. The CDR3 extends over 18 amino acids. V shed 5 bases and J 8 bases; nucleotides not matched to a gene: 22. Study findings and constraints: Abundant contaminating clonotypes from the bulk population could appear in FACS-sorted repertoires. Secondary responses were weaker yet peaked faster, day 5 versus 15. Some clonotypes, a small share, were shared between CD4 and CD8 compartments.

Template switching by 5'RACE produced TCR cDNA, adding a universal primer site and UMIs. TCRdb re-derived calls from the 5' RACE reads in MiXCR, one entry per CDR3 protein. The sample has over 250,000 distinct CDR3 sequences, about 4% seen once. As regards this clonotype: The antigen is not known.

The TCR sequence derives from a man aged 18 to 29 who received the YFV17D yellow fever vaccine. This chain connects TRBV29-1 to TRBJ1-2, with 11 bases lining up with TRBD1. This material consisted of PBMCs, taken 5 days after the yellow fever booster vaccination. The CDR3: CSVLYFRDRGFRGRGYTF. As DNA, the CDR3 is TGCAGCGTTCTTTATTTCCGGGACAGGGGGTTTAGAGGTCGCGGCTACACCTTC.